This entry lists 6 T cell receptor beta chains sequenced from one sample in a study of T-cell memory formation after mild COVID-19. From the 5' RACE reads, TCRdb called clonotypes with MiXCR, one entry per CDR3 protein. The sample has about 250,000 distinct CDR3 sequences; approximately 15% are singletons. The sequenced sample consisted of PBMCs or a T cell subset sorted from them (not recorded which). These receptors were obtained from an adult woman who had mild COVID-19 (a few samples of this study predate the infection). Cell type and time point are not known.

CDR3 amino acids: CASSTPRERGGLSYNEQFF. The CDR3, as DNA: TGCGCCAGCAGCACCCCCCGGGAGCGGGGGGGCCTTTCCTACAATGAGCAGTTCTTC. The V and J genes are TRBV5-1 and TRBJ2-1; 10 bases are shared with TRBD2. The V gene's germline CDR1 is SGHRS and CDR2 YFSETQ. Trimming removed 4 bases from V and 1 base from J; junction bases left unmatched: 14. CDR3 length: 19 amino acids.

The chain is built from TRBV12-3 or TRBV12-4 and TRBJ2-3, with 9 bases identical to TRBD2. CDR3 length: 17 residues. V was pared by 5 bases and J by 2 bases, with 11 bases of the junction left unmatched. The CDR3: CASSPGLARLYTDTQYF. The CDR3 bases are TGTGCCAGCAGTCCAGGACTAGCGAGACTTTACACAGATACGCAGTATTTT.

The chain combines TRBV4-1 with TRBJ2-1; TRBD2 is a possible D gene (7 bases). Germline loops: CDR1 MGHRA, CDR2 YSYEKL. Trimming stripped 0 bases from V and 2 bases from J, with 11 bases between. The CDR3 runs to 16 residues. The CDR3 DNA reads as TGCGCCAGCAGCCAAGATGGGAGGGGGGCCTACAATGAGCAGTTCTTC. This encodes CASSQDGRGAYNEQFF.

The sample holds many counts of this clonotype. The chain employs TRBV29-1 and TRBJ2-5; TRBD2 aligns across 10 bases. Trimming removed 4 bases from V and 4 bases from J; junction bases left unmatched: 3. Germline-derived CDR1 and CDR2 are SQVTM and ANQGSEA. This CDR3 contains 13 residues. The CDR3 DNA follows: TGCAGCGTTGGGTCTAGCGGGGGAGAGACCCAGTACTTC. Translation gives CSVGSSGGETQYF.

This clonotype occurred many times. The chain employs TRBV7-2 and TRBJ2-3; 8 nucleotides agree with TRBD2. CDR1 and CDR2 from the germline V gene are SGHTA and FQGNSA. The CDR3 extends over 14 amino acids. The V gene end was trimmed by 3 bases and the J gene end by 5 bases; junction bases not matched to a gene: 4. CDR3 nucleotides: TGTGCCAGCAGCTTGGCTAGCGGGCTAGATACGCAGTATTTT. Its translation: CASSLASGLDTQYF.

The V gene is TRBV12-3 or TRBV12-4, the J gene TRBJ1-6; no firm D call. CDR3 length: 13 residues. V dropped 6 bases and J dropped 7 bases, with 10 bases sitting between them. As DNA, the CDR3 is TGTGCCAGCAGGTTCGGTGTGAATTCACCCCTCCACTTT. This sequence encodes CASRFGVNSPLHF.